This TCR beta chain was recovered during a study of blood T cell repertoires in COVID-19. About the research overall: The United States, Italy and Spain were the sources of the acute and convalescent COVID-19 samples. PBMCs, B-cell-depleted T cells, or T cells were the source of the cDNA or gDNA that made up the material.

Original processing notes: How many nucleated cells were present was estimated from reference gene primer amplification. Method: immunoSEQ multiplex PCR; TCRdb's copy keeps in-frame clones and lacks some. V, J and clone size derive from that table, while D and trimming were established from the DNA sequence. The table shows around 380,000 clones, with roughly four fifths occurring only once. The junction had 13 bases not matched to a gene; V was cut back by 8 bases and J by 7 bases. The germline gives CDR1 MNHEY, CDR2 SMNVEV (reference sequence). There are 15 residues in the CDR3. The sample holds a few counts of this clone.

The V gene is TRBV27, the J gene TRBJ2-7, with TRBD1 identical over 11 bases. This TCR was recovered from a human donor with acute or convalescent COVID-19. The donor label of this sample is uncertain. Sequencing was carried out using peripheral blood. The CDR3, as DNA: TGTGCCAGCCGAACCGGACAGGGGGCAGTTCATGAGCAGTACTTC. It translates to CASRTGQGAVHEQYF.